The T cell receptor beta chain described here comes from a study of immune aging and cytomegalovirus after organ transplant (dated by TCRdb to 2020 to 2023). In terms of the full investigation: All transplant recipients received three-drug immunosuppression with prednisone, tacrolimus, and mycophenolate.

Taken from the germline V gene, the CDR1 and CDR2 loops are SGHAT and FQNNGV. The CDR3 contains 13 residues, cysteine and phenylalanine counted. Of the read, only the CDR3 DNA is kept; its 39 bases are in frame from base 1. The V end gives up 0 bases and the J end 15 bases, leaving 6 bases in the junction not matched to a gene. Worth noting for this clonotype: Its recognized antigen is unknown. Per-base quality was not reported, and no clone a single base away is much larger than it.

In the paper's terms, the time point label means: five sample-tagged time points from pre-transplant (day -1) to day 368 post-transplant, pooled. Thawed PBMC were stimulated for approximately twelve hours with a CMV IE-1 overlapping peptide library without transport inhibitors. Thawed cells were rested overnight and then stimulated in R10 medium with CD28/CD49d costimulation. The IE-1 peptide library was made up of 15-amino-acid peptides, each overlapping by 11 amino acids. Each time point was barcoded with BD Single-Cell Multiplexing Kit Sample Tags, pooled, and stained with oligo-conjugated anti-CD45RA plus sorting antibodies. A BD FACSAria III was used to sort CMV-responsive CD8+CD137+ and CD4+CD154+ T cells at 4-way purity. Blood samples were drawn into EDTA vacutainers and processed by Ficoll gradient within 1-24 hours. The study at large found these results: Following viremia, cells with an aged phenotype rose post-transplant no matter the clone size, with the increase showing up earlier in large clones (days 200-264) than in small clones. CD57 was not measured in the sequencing data, so a conservative gene-based aging definition was used instead. A larger share of large clones was made up of TEMRA cells, and in the seven largest clones (about 2,000 cells) aged and TEMRA cells were gained while TCM cells were lost.

Library generation was performed with single-cell sequencing. TCRdb records Illumina NovaSeq 6000 as the sequencer. The BD Rhapsody Targeted mRNA and AbSeq Reagent Kit, in a microwell format, was used for cell capture and library preparation. The libraries included TCR, sample tags, AbSeq, and targeted mRNA from the Human T-Cell Expression Panel, along with custom TOX and TOX2 primers. Libraries were sequenced on an Illumina NovaSeq. From the authors' description of their analysis: The analysis covered 10468 cells in total, of which 7076 were CD8 T cells and approximately 4,500 were CD8 T cells with an identifiable TCR CDR3. On the Seven Bridges Genomics platform, raw data were run through the BD Rhapsody Targeted Analysis Pipeline with V(D)J processing. SeqGeq 1.6.0 was used for quality control, Sample Tag demultiplexing with Lex-BDSMK, clone identification with VDJ Explorer, and Seurat clustering. A clone was considered non-expanded if it made up <1% of CD8 T cells, and considered a clonal expansion if it made up >2.5% of the sample. Starting from the raw public reads, TCRdb applied fastp trimming at Q25, assembled clones with MiXCR and retained in-frame beta chains. Identical CDR3 proteins give one entry, which carries the most common genes and DNA. Clone size and V and J calls follow TCRdb, not the original study. In all, the sample holds about 21,000 distinct CDR3 sequences, and just over 35% of those were seen once. The ten biggest clones cover approximately 26% of the sample.

This specimen consisted of CMV peptide-activated CD4+ and CD8+ T cells sorted from blood, obtained at five time points, pooled. This specimen's cell subset or site label, per the study, means: sorted CD8+CD137+ and CD4+CD154+ T cells after about 13 h CMV IE-1 peptide stimulation. The rearrangement joined TRBV11-2 to TRBJ2-1; TRBD2 agrees with 9 junctional bases. This sequence originates from a female donor who had a heart transplant and CMV viremia. In nucleotides, the sequence is TGTGCCAGCAGCTTAGAAAGTAGCGGGAGCCGGTTCTTC. This is translated as CASSLESSGSRFF.